This TCR beta chain was profiled in a study of identifying expanded T cells in peripheral blood. General study findings and limits: Roughly 1.1 clones differed between technical replicates, versus approximately 17 and 20 over time.

During the collection period, no donor immune events like infections were recorded. Germline CDR1 MNHEY, CDR2 SMNVEV (reference sequence). V was clipped by 0 bases and J by 4 bases, with 13 bases between them. The CDR3 loop spans 15 amino acids. TCRdb's table, derived via immunoSEQ multiplex PCR, lists solely in-frame clones and lacks some. The profile covers roughly 92,000 clones, with more than 70% appearing a single time and roughly 20% taken by the ten largest. Details on this clone: Its antigen is unidentified.

The chain links TRBV27 to TRBJ2-7; D tentatively reads TRBD1 or TRBD2 (6 bases each). The source is a person between 18 and 69 years old in good health. What was sequenced was blood. The CDR3 region is CASSLSSGAGYEQYF. The DNA for the CDR3 is TGTGCCAGCAGTTTATCATCAGGGGCGGGGTACGAGCAGTACTTC.